This T cell receptor (beta chain) was observed in a study of T cell responses to AZD1222 COVID-19 vaccine. Study-level points and caveats: Baseline seropositivity occurred in only a handful of AZD1222 recipients.

A note on this clone: Antigen unknown.

The CDR3 contains 16 residues. The germline V gene has CDR1 MDHEN and CDR2 SYDVKM. The V gene lost 11 bases and the J gene lost 0 bases, with 20 bases spanning the gap. The data were produced by immunoSEQ multiplex PCR, yet TCRdb's version contains in-frame clones alone and is incomplete. Of around 100,000 clones detected, roughly 87% appear once; the ten largest clones hold 16%. The J gene is TRBJ1-5, the V gene TRBV28, with D perhaps matching TRBD1 (5 bases). This receptor was obtained from an adult in good health. Sequences were derived from peripheral blood, sampled on day 0 of AZD1222 vaccination. The DNA for the CDR3 is TGTGCCGGATCGACGCGGGACGGACTTAGCAATCAGCCCCAGCATTTT. Amino acid sequence: CAGSTRDGLSNQPQHF.